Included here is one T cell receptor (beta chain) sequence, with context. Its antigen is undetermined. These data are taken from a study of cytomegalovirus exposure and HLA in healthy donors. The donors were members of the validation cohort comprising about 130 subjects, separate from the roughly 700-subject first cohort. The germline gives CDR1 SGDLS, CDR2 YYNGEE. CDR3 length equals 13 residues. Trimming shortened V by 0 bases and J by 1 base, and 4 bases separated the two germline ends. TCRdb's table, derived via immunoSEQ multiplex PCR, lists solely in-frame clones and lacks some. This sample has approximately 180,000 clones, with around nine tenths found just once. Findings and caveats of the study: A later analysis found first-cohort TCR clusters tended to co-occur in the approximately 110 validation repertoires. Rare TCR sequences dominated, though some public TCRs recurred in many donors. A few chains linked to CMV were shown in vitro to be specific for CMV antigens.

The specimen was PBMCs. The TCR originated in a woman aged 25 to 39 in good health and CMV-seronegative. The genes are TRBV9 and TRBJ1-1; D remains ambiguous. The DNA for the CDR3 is TGTGCCAGCAGCGTAGTACAGAACACTGAAGCTTTCTTT. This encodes CASSVVQNTEAFF.